This T cell receptor (beta chain) stems from a study of identical twins. The CDR3 runs to 15 residues. Germline V gene sequence: CDR1 ENHRY, CDR2 SYGVKD. Trimming took off 6 bases at V and 2 bases at J, with 16 bases between the two ends. This clonotype was detected once. Its target is not known. TCRdb reanalysed the 5' RACE reads using MiXCR and keeps one entry per CDR3 protein. This table holds about 530,000 distinct CDR3 sequences, 20% to 25% found once. Study-wide findings and caveats: Out-of-frame alpha sequences shared by twins were enriched for low generation probability.

These sequences were also reported in another study, on yellow fever vaccine responses in identical twins.

V and J are TRBV10-3 and TRBJ1-1, with D maybe TRBD1 (6 bases). Sequencing used CD4+ T cells sorted from blood. The clonotype was recovered from a woman under 30 in good health. CDR3 protein: CAISSLAGANTEAFF. In DNA, the CDR3 is TGTGCCATCAGCTCCCTCGCAGGGGCCAACACTGAAGCTTTCTTT.